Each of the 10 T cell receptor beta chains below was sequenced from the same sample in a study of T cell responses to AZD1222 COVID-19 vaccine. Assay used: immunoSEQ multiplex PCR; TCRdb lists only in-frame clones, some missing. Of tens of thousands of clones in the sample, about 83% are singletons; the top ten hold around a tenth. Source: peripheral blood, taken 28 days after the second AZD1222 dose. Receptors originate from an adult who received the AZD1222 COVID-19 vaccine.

The CDR3: CASSSSDRDRYF. DNA for the CDR3: TGTGCCAGCAGTTCGTCGGACAGGGATAGGTACTTC. The chain joins TRBV28 to TRBJ2-7; TRBD1 matches at 8 bases. V shed 4 bases and J 12 bases; nucleotides not matched to a gene: 8. This CDR3 comprises 12 residues. CDR1 is MDHEN and CDR2 is SYDVKM in the germline V gene. The entire variable domain, with the rest obtained from reference TRBV28 and TRBJ2-7, is as follows: DVKVTQSSRYLVKRTGEKVFLECVQDMDHENMFWYRQDPGLGLRLIYFSYDVKMKEKGDIPEGYSVSREKKERFSLILESASTNQTSMYLCASSSSDRDRYFGPGTRLTVT.

The CDR3 region is CASSDFRPGYTF. As DNA, the CDR3 is TGTGCCAGCAGTGATTTCCGGCCCGGCTACACCTTC. The chain employs TRBV6-1 and TRBJ1-2; D is ambiguous. Trimming removed 3 bases from V and 8 bases from J, with 10 bases in between. Germline lookup yields CDR1 MNHNS and CDR2 SASEGT. The CDR3 is 12 amino acids.

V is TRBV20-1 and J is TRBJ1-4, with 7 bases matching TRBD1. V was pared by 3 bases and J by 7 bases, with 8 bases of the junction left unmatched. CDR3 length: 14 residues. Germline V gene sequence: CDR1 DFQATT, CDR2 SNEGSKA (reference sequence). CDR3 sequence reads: CSASREGAGEKLFF. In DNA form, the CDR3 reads TGCAGTGCTAGTCGGGAGGGGGCGGGTGAAAAACTGTTTTTT.

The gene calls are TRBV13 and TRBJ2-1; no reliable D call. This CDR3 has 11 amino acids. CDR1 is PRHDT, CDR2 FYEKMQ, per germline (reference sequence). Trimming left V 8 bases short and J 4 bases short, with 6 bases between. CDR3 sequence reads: CASGDYNEQFF. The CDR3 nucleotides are TGTGCCAGCGGGGATTACAATGAGCAGTTCTTC.

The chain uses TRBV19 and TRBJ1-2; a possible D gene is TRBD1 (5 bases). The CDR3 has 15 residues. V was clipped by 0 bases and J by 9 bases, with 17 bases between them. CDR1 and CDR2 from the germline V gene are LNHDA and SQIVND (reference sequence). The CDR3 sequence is CASSIDIGTPARYTF. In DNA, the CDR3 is TGTGCCAGTAGTATAGACATCGGGACCCCAGCTCGCTACACCTTC.

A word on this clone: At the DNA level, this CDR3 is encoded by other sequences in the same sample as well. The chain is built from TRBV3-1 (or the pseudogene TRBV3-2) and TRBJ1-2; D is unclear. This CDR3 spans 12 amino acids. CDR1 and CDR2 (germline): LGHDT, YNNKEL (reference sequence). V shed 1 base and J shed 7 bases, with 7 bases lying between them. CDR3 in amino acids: CASSQVNSGYTF. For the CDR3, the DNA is TGTGCCAGCAGCCAAGTGAACAGTGGCTACACCTTC.

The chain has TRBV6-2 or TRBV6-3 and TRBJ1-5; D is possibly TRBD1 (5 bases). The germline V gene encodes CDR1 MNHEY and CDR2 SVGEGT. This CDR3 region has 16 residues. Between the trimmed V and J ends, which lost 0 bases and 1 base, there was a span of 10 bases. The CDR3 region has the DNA TGTGCCAGCAGTTACTCTTCCAGGGACAGCAATCAGCCCCAGCATTTT. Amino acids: CASSYSSRDSNQPQHF.

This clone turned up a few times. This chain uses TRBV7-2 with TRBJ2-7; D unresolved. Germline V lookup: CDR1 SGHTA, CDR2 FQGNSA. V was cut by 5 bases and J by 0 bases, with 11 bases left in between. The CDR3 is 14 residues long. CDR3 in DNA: TGTGCCAGCAGCCCCCGATACGACTCCTACGAGCAGTACTTC. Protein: CASSPRYDSYEQYF.

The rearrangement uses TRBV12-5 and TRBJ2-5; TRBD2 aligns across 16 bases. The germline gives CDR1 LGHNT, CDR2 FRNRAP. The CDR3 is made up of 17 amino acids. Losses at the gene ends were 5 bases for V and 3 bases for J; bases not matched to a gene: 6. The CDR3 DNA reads TGTGCTAGTGGTCCGGGACTAGCGGGGGGGCTTGAAGAGACCCAGTACTTC. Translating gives CASGPGLAGGLEETQYF. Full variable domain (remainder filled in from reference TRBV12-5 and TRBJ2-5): DARVTQTPRHKVTEMGQEVTMRCQPILGHNTVFWYRQTMMQGLELLAYFRNRAPLDDSGMPKDRFSAEMPDATLATLKIQPSEPRDSAVYFCASGPGLAGGLEETQYFGPGTRLLVL.

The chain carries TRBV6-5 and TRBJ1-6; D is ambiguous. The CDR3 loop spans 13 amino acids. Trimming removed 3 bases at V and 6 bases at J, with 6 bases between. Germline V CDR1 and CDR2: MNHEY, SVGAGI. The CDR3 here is CASSYGSNSPLHF. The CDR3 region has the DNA TGTGCCAGCAGTTATGGGAGTAATTCACCCCTCCACTTT.